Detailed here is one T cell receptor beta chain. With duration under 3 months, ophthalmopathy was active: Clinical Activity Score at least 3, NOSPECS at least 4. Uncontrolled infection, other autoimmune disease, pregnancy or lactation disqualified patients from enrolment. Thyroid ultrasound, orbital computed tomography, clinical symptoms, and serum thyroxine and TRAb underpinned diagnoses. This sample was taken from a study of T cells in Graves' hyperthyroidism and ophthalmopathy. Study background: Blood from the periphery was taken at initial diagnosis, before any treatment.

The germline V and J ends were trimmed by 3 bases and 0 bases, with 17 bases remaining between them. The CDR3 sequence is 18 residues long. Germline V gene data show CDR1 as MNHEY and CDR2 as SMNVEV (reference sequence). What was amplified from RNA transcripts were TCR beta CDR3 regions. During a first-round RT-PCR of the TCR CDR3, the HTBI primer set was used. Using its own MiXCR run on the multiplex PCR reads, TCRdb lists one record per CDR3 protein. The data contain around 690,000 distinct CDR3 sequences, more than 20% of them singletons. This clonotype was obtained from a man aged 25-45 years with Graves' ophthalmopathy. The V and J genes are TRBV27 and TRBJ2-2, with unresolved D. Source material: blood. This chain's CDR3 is CASSFFPVTPANTGELFF. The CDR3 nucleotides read TGTGCCAGCAGTTTCTTCCCGGTGACTCCCGCGAACACCGGGGAGCTGTTTTTT.